Sequencing of this T cell receptor (beta chain) was carried out in a study of T cell changes during pregnancy in multiple sclerosis. TCRdb's table, derived via immunoSEQ multiplex PCR, lists solely in-frame clones and lacks some. The sample includes tens of thousands of clones, approximately 90% of them seen just once. The CDR3 totals 15 residues. V shed 6 bases and J shed 8 bases, with 20 bases lying between them. Germline V gene data show CDR1 as LNHNV and CDR2 as YYDKDF (reference sequence). This receptor was identified in a female donor with multiple sclerosis, enrolled in a pregnancy study. The sample consisted of peripheral blood, taken before pregnancy. The V and J genes are TRBV15 and TRBJ2-1, with D tentatively TRBD1 (5 bases). The CDR3: CATSAVRVHSDEQFF. The CDR3 coding sequence is TGTGCCACCAGTGCCGTCAGGGTTCATTCGGATGAGCAGTTCTTC.